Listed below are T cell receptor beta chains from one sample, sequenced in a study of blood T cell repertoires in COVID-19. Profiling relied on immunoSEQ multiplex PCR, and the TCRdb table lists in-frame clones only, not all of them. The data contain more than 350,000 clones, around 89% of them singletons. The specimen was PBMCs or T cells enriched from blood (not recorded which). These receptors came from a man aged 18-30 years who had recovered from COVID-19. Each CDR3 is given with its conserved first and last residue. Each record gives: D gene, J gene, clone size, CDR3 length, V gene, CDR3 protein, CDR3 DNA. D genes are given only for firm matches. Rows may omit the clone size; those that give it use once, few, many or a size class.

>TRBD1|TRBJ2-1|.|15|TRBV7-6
CASSPTGGSYNEQFF
TGTGCCAGCAGCCCGACAGGGGGCTCCTACAATGAGCAGTTCTTC
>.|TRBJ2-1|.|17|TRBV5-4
CASSLDAEREGINEQFF
TGTGCCAGCAGCTTGGACGCCGAGCGAGAGGGTATAAATGAGCAGTTCTTC
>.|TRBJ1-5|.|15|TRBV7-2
CASSLRGVSNQPQHF
TGTGCCAGCAGCTTAAGGGGCGTAAGCAATCAGCCCCAGCATTTT
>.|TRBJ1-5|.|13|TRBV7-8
CASSSGQNQPQHF
TGTGCCAGCAGCTCCGGACAGAATCAGCCCCAGCATTTT
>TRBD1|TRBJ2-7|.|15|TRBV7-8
CASSLGDRGLGEQYF
TGTGCCAGCAGCTTAGGGGACAGGGGATTGGGAGAGCAGTACTTC
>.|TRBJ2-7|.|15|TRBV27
CASTDPGQTTTKQYF
TGTGCCAGCACCGACCCGGGACAAACCACTACGAAGCAGTACTTC
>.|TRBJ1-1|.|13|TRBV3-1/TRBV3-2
CASSLRDTSEAFF
TGTGCCAGCAGCCTCCGGGACACCTCTGAAGCTTTCTTT
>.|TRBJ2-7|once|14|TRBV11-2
CASSLRDFSYEQYF
TGTGCCAGCAGCTTACGGGACTTTTCCTACGAGCAGTACTTC
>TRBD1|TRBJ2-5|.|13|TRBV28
CASVTGGTETQYF
TGTGCCAGCGTTACAGGGGGCACGGAGACCCAGTACTTC
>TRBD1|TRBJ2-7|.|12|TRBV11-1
CASSATGYEQYF
TGTGCCAGCAGCGCGACAGGGTACGAGCAGTACTTC
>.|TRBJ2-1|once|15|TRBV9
CASSVEGGSYNEQFF
TGTGCCAGCAGCGTAGAGGGAGGCTCCTACAATGAGCAGTTCTTC
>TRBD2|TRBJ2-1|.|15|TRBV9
CASSGRTSGGNEQFF
TGTGCCAGCAGCGGAAGGACTAGCGGGGGCAATGAGCAGTTCTTC
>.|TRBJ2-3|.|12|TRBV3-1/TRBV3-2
CASSINTDTQYF
TGTGCCAGCTCTATCAACACAGATACGCAGTATTTT
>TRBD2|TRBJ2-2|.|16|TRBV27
CASRPGLAEYTGELFF
TGTGCCAGCAGGCCGGGACTAGCGGAATACACCGGGGAGCTGTTTTTT
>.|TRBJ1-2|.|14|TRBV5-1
CASSASGGDYGYTF
TGCGCCAGCAGCGCCTCGGGGGGAGACTATGGCTACACCTTC
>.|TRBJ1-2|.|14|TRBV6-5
CASSFSASPIGYTF
TGTGCCAGCAGTTTCTCGGCCTCCCCAATCGGCTACACCTTC
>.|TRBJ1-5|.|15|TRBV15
CATSRGALGNQPQHF
TGTGCCACCAGCAGGGGAGCCTTAGGCAATCAGCCCCAGCATTTT
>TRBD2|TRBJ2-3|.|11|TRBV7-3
CASSFGGTQYF
TGTGCCAGCAGCTTCGGGGGGACGCAGTATTTT
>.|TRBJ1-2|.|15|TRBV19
CASSPANGLSYGYTF
TGTGCCAGTAGCCCAGCAAATGGGCTCAGCTATGGCTACACCTTC
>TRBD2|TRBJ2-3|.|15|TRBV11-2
CASSVGTSGTDTQYF
TGTGCCAGCAGCGTCGGGACTAGCGGGACTGATACGCAGTATTTT
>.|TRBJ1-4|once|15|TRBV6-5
CASSLLGPGDEKLFF
TGTGCCAGCAGTCTTTTAGGGCCGGGGGATGAAAAACTGTTTTTT
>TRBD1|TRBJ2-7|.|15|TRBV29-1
CSVDLRGRTRDEQYF
TGCAGCGTCGACCTCAGGGGGAGAACTAGGGACGAGCAGTACTTC
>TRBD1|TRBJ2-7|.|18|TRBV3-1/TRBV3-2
CASSPGQGKTAYTYEQYF
TGTGCCAGCAGCCCAGGACAGGGGAAAACTGCCTATACCTACGAGCAGTACTTC
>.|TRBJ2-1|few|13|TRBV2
CASRRTNYNEQFF
TGTGCCAGCAGGCGGACTAACTACAATGAGCAGTTCTTC
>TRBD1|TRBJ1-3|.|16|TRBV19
CASSIVGGEPVNTIYF
TGTGCCAGTAGTATAGTAGGGGGCGAACCTGTTAACACCATATATTTT
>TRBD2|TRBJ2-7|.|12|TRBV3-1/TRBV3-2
CASSQDSGRAHF
TGTGCCAGCAGTCAGGACAGCGGGAGGGCTCACTTC
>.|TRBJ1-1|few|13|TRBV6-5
CASSTGRNTEAFF
TGTGCCAGCAGTACAGGGAGGAACACTGAAGCTTTCTTT
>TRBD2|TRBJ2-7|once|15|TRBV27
CASAGLARNHYEQYF
TGTGCCTCCGCGGGACTAGCGAGAAACCACTACGAGCAGTACTTC
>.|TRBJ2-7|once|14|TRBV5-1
CASSLTGMENEQYF
TGCGCCAGCAGCCTTACGGGAATGGAGAACGAGCAGTACTTC
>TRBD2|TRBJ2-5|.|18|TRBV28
CASSLLLAGSGVGETQYF
TGTGCCAGCAGTTTACTGCTAGCGGGATCGGGTGTGGGAGAGACCCAGTACTTC
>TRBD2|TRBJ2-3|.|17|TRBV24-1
CATTGLAGSISTDTQYF
TGTGCCACTACGGGACTAGCGGGAAGTATTAGCACAGATACGCAGTATTTT
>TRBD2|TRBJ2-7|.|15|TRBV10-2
CASSVGGTSVGEQYF
TGCGCCAGCAGTGTCGGAGGGACTAGTGTCGGCGAGCAGTACTTC
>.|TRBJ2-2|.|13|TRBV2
CASSEDYTGELFF
TGTGCCAGCAGTGAAGACTACACCGGGGAGCTGTTTTTT
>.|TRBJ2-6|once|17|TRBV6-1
CASSEEWGVSGANVLTF
TGTGCCAGCAGTGAAGAGTGGGGGGTCTCTGGGGCCAACGTCCTGACTTTC
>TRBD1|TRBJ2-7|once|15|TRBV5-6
CASRSNRGSPYEQYF
TGTGCCAGCAGATCAAACAGGGGCTCCCCCTACGAGCAGTACTTC
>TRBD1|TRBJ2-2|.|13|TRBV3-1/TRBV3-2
CASSVQGAGELFF
TGTGCCAGCAGCGTTCAGGGGGCCGGGGAGCTGTTTTTT
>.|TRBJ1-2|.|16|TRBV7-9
CASSSVRTQTNYGYTF
TGTGCCAGCAGCTCCGTCAGGACTCAAACTAACTATGGCTACACCTTC
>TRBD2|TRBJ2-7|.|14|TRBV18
CASSPPSGGPEQYF
TGTGCCAGCTCACCACCGAGCGGGGGACCCGAGCAGTACTTC
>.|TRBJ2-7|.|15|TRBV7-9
CASSLARGGPWEQYF
TGTGCCAGCAGCTTAGCCCGAGGGGGTCCCTGGGAGCAGTACTTC
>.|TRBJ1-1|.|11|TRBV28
CASDAGVKAFF
TGTGCCAGCGACGCGGGGGTGAAAGCTTTCTTT
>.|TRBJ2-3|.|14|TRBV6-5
CASQDSAKTDTQYF
TGTGCCAGTCAGGATAGCGCGAAAACAGATACGCAGTATTTT
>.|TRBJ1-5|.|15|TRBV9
CASSVGGNRNQPQHF
TGTGCCAGCAGCGTCGGCGGCAATCGCAATCAGCCCCAGCATTTT
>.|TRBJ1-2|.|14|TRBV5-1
CASSLQSANYGYTF
TGCGCCAGCAGCCTCCAATCGGCTAACTATGGCTACACCTTC
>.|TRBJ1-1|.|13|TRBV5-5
CASSWEGNTEAFF
TGTGCCAGCAGCTGGGAGGGGAACACTGAAGCTTTCTTT
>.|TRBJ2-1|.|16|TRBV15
CATSRDRRGSSNEQFF
TGTGCCACCAGCAGAGATAGACGGGGGAGTTCTAATGAGCAGTTCTTC
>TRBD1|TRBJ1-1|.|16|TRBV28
CASSLGGQGVWTEAFF
TGTGCCAGCAGCTTAGGAGGACAGGGAGTTTGGACTGAAGCTTTCTTT
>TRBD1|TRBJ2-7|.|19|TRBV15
CATSRDDGAFGTDSYEQYF
TGTGCCACCAGCAGAGATGATGGCGCTTTTGGGACAGACTCCTACGAGCAGTACTTC
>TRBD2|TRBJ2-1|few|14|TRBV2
CASTGLESTNEQFF
TGTGCCAGCACCGGACTAGAGTCAACCAATGAGCAGTTCTTC
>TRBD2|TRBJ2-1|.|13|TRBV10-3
CATIGGSYNEQFF
TGTGCCACGATCGGCGGGAGCTACAATGAGCAGTTCTTC
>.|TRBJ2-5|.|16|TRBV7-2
CASSWGAGNRQETQYF
TGTGCCAGCAGTTGGGGAGCGGGCAACCGCCAAGAGACCCAGTACTTC
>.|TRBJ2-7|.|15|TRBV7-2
CASSILQGGGYEQYF
TGTGCCAGCAGCATATTACAGGGAGGGGGCTACGAGCAGTACTTC
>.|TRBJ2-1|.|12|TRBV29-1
CSVSRVYNEQFF
TGCAGCGTCTCGAGGGTCTACAATGAGCAGTTCTTC
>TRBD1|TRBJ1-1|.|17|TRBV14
CAKTGIGSPNMNTEAFF
TGTGCCAAGACAGGGATCGGTTCTCCGAATATGAACACTGAAGCTTTCTTT
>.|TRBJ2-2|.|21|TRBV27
CASSLNTRGGVIGVPTGELFF
TGTGCCAGCAGTTTAAATACACGGGGTGGGGTAATTGGGGTTCCCACCGGGGAGCTGTTTTTT
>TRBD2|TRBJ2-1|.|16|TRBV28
CASSLSASGRYNEQFF
TGTGCCAGCAGTTTATCGGCTAGCGGGAGGTACAATGAGCAGTTCTTC